The rows below give T cell receptor beta chains drawn from one sample of a study of Ad26.COV2.S vaccination and SARS-CoV-2 variants. Method: immunoSEQ multiplex PCR; TCRdb's copy keeps in-frame clones and lacks some. The table has roughly 680,000 clones, around 90% seen once; the top ten hold roughly 1.5%. The sequencing here drew on peripheral blood, taken in a trial of Ad26.COV2.S vaccine versus placebo. These receptors were collected from a person aged 18-65 years who received the Ad26.COV2.S COVID-19 vaccine or a placebo. CDR3s include the opening cysteine and the closing phenylalanine or tryptophan. A D gene is named only where the DNA matches it firmly. A row's size may be missing; if present it is once, few, many or a size class.

TRBD1	-	TRBV19	TRBJ1-6	CASSADRSSYNSPLHF	TGTGCCAGTAGTGCGGACAGGAGCTCCTATAATTCACCCCTCCACTTT
-	-	TRBV12-3/TRBV12-4	TRBJ1-5	CASSWGGVQPQHF	TGTGCCAGCAGTTGGGGAGGGGTTCAGCCCCAGCATTTT
-	-	TRBV30	TRBJ1-2	CAWSVGYGYTF	TGTGCCTGGAGTGTTGGCTATGGCTACACCTTC
-	few	TRBV15	TRBJ2-7	CATSRGSREQYF	TGTGCCACCAGCAGAGGAAGTCGGGAGCAGTACTTC
-	-	TRBV6-5	TRBJ1-3	CASSSAPGNTIYF	TGTGCCAGCAGTTCTGCGCCTGGAAACACCATATATTTT
TRBD1	-	TRBV14	TRBJ1-2	CASSPTGASVGYTF	TGTGCCAGCAGCCCGACAGGGGCCTCGGTTGGCTACACCTTC
-	once	TRBV3-1/TRBV3-2	TRBJ1-2	CASSQDSGGGYTF	TGTGCCAGCAGCCAAGATTCGGGGGGTGGCTACACCTTC
TRBD2	-	TRBV18	TRBJ2-3	CASSPEGLAGDTQYF	TGTGCCAGCTCACCAGAGGGACTAGCGGGAGATACGCAGTATTTT
-	-	TRBV5-1	TRBJ2-2	CASSLGQVVWELFF	TGCGCCAGCAGCTTGGGGCAGGTCGTTTGGGAGCTGTTTTTT
-	-	TRBV18	TRBJ1-2	CASSPNGPLGEGGYTF	TGTGCCAGCTCGCCTAACGGGCCTCTCGGCGAGGGCGGCTACACCTTC
-	-	TRBV30	TRBJ2-7	CAWSLWGYEQYF	TGTGCCTGGAGTCTTTGGGGCTACGAGCAGTACTTC
-	-	TRBV7-9	TRBJ2-1	CASSLSGNEQFF	TGTGCCAGCAGCTTATCAGGGAATGAGCAGTTCTTC
TRBD1	-	TRBV25-1	TRBJ2-7	CASSDSGTGFYEQYF	TGTGCCAGCAGTGACTCCGGGACAGGGTTCTACGAGCAGTACTTC
-	-	TRBV19	TRBJ2-5	CASDTGAGYQETQYF	TGTGCCAGCGATACAGGCGCGGGGTACCAAGAGACCCAGTACTTC
TRBD1	-	TRBV9	TRBJ2-1	CASSPLTGSSYNEQFF	TGTGCCAGCAGCCCCCTGACAGGGAGCTCCTACAATGAGCAGTTCTTC
-	few	TRBV5-4	TRBJ1-1	CASSFGEGRNTEAFF	TGTGCCAGCAGCTTTGGGGAAGGGAGGAACACTGAAGCTTTCTTT
TRBD2	-	TRBV5-1	TRBJ2-5	CASSPGTSGRYQETQYF	TGCGCCAGCAGTCCTGGGACTAGCGGGAGGTACCAAGAGACCCAGTACTTC
-	-	TRBV18	TRBJ1-4	CASSLRDRDEKLFF	TGTGCCAGCTCTCTCCGGGACCGGGATGAAAAACTGTTTTTT
TRBD1	-	TRBV4-2	TRBJ2-6	CASSQAWSGTGKSGANVLTF	TGTGCCAGCAGCCAAGCCTGGTCCGGGACAGGGAAATCTGGGGCCAACGTCCTGACTTTC
-	-	TRBV18	TRBJ1-4	CASSPPWGQLFF	TGTGCCAGCTCACCACCCTGGGGGCAACTGTTTTTT
-	-	TRBV2	TRBJ2-5	CASSEVTPETQYF	TGTGCCAGCAGTGAAGTAACGCCCGAGACCCAGTACTTC
-	-	TRBV10-3	TRBJ1-2	CAISESAAGYTF	TGTGCCATCAGTGAGTCGGCAGCTGGCTACACCTTC
-	-	TRBV7-6	TRBJ1-4	CASSLTTFPNEKLFF	TGTGCCAGCAGCTTAACGACATTCCCTAATGAAAAACTGTTTTTT
TRBD1	-	TRBV7-2	TRBJ2-7	CASTPTGGATGEQYF	TGTGCCAGCACACCCACAGGGGGCGCGACGGGGGAGCAGTACTTC
-	-	TRBV7-2	TRBJ1-5	CASSSPGIGNQPQHF	TGTGCCAGCAGCTCCCCAGGGATCGGCAATCAGCCCCAGCATTTT
TRBD1	-	TRBV4-2	TRBJ1-6	CASSQGTGVSPLHF	TGTGCCAGCAGCCAAGGTACAGGGGTTTCACCCCTCCACTTT
-	-	TRBV19	TRBJ1-2	CASSISRYGYTF	TGTGCCAGTAGTATTTCCCGCTATGGCTACACCTTC
-	-	TRBV6-5	TRBJ1-4	CASSPGSPPIEKLFF	TGTGCCAGCAGTCCCGGGTCCCCGCCGATTGAAAAACTGTTTTTT
TRBD1	-	TRBV5-1	TRBJ2-5	CASSLAGGEETQYF	TGCGCCAGCAGCTTGGCAGGGGGCGAAGAGACCCAGTACTTC
-	-	TRBV18	TRBJ2-3	CASSPGLVVTQYF	TGTGCCAGCTCACCGGGGTTAGTTGTTACGCAGTATTTT
-	-	TRBV2	TRBJ2-3	CASSVSGRGRSRDTQYF	TGTGCCAGCAGTGTGTCCGGGCGGGGGCGTTCACGAGATACGCAGTATTTT
TRBD2	-	TRBV12-3/TRBV12-4	TRBJ2-1	CASSPGTSEQFF	TGTGCCAGCAGTCCCGGGACTAGTGAGCAGTTCTTC
TRBD1	-	TRBV30	TRBJ2-7	CAWRRTGGPYEQYF	TGTGCCTGGAGAAGGACAGGTGGCCCCTACGAGCAGTACTTC